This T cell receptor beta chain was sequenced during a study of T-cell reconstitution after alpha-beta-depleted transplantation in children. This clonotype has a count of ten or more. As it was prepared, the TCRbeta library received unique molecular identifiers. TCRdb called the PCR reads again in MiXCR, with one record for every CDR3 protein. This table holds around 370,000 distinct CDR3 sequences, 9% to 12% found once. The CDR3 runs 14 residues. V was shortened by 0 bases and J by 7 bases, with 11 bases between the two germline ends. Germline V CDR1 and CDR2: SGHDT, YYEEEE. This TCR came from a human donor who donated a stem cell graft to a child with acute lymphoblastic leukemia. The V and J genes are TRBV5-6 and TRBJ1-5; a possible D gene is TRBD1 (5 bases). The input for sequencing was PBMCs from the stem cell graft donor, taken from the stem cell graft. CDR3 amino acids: CASSLVGVGQPQHF. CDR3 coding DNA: TGTGCCAGCAGCTTGGTAGGGGTAGGGCAGCCCCAGCATTTT.